The present T cell receptor (beta chain) was sequenced within a study of shared clonotypes between healthy human individuals. Study-level findings and limits: Generally, estimated richness proved larger in naive subsets than it did in memory subsets.

Concerning this clone: Its antigen is currently unknown.

TCRdb's table, derived via immunoSEQ multiplex PCR, lists solely in-frame clones and lacks some. This sample carries approximately 620,000 clones, around 97% of them seen once, and the ten largest clones take about 0.06%. Germline CDR1 LNHDA, CDR2 SQIVND (reference sequence). Between the trimmed V and J ends, which lost 6 bases and 15 bases, there was a span of 24 bases. This CDR3 has 14 residues. V usage is TRBV19 and J usage is TRBJ2-4, with D possibly matching TRBD2 (6 bases). The TCR comes from a woman aged 25 to 39 in good health. Sequenced: naive CD4+ T cells sorted from blood. The subset here: CD45RA+ positively selected. CDR3 coding DNA: TGTGCCAGTAGCGAAGGCGGGAAGGGCACGATAATGTACTTC. This translates into CASSEGGKGTIMYF.